One and the same sample provided the 15 T cell receptor beta chains below, sequenced in a study of T cells in tumors after PD-1 blockade. The protocol was immunoSEQ multiplex PCR, while the TCRdb copy is restricted to in-frame clones and leaves out a portion. This sample has about 33,000 clones, with around 80% found just once. This sample comprised PBMCs, obtained before anti-PD-1 treatment. Receptors were obtained from a human donor with basal cell carcinoma.

The chain links TRBV5-1 to TRBJ2-3, with 9 bases matching TRBD2. The CDR3 has 16 amino acids. V was clipped by 1 base and J by 2 bases; unmatched bases: 5. CDR1 SGHRS and CDR2 YFSETQ come from the germline V gene. CDR3 in DNA: TGCGCCAGCAGCTTGCGAGCGGGAGGCCCCACAGATACGCAGTATTTT. Protein: CASSLRAGGPTDTQYF.

This clone has just a few counts. The rearrangement joins TRBV6-5 to TRBJ2-7, with D possibly being TRBD2 (6 bases). The germline gives CDR1 MNHEY, CDR2 SVGAGI. The CDR3 length is 14 residues. V shed 0 bases and J shed 0 bases, with 6 bases lying between them. As DNA, the CDR3 is TGTGCCAGCAGTTACTCGGGACTCTCCTACGAGCAGTACTTC. Translation: CASSYSGLSYEQYF.

Note on this clone: The junction does not match germline at one end; this may be a read error. V gene TRBV7-3 combines with J gene TRBJ2-1, with a weak D call TRBD2 (6 bases). CDR1 SGHTA and CDR2 FQGTGA come from the germline V gene. This CDR3 is built from 14 residues. The CDR3 coding sequence is TGTGCCAGCAGTTATCCCGGGAGTCTCCCTGGGCAGGTCTTC. This codes for CASSYPGSLPGQVF.

V and J are TRBV4-3 and TRBJ2-4, with TRBD2 identical over 8 bases. Germline-derived CDR1 and CDR2 are LGHNA and YSLEER. The CDR3 is made up of 16 amino acids. The trim removed 3 bases at V and 7 bases at J, leaving 11 bases unmatched. As DNA, the CDR3 is TGCGCCAGCAGCCAGGGTCATCGGGGGGGTTTGAACATTCAGTACTTC. Amino acid sequence: CASSQGHRGGLNIQYF.

The CDR3 DNA is TGTGCCACCAGTGATTTCCGGCAGGGGGCCTTCAATGAGCAGTTCTTC. This encodes CATSDFRQGAFNEQFF. J is TRBJ2-1 and V is TRBV24-1; 8 bases map to TRBD1. The CDR3 is 16 amino acids. Germline values: CDR1 KGHDR, CDR2 SFDVKD. Unmatched junction bases numbered 7, after V lost 1 base and J lost 6 bases.

The chain combines TRBV27 with TRBJ2-7; 13 bases align to TRBD2. The CDR3 consists of 17 residues. Germline lookup yields CDR1 MNHEY and CDR2 SMNVEV (reference sequence). V was clipped by 6 bases and J by 1 base; unmatched bases: 9. CDR3: CASRGSGTSGISYEQYF. CDR3 in DNA: TGTGCCAGCAGGGGTTCTGGGACTAGCGGGATATCCTACGAGCAGTACTTC.

The J gene is TRBJ1-5, the V gene TRBV24-1, with D possibly matching TRBD1 (5 bases). Germline CDR1 and CDR2: KGHDR and SFDVKD. Trimming left V 3 bases short and J 5 bases short, with 7 bases between. CDR3 length: 13 amino acids. CDR3 loop: CATSDPGHQPQHF. The CDR3 bases are TGTGCCACCAGTGATCCAGGGCATCAGCCCCAGCATTTT.

Details on this clone: The junction differs from germline at one of its ends, possibly a read error. The gene calls are TRBV2 and TRBJ1-6, with D possibly TRBD1 on 6 matching bases. This CDR3 is built from 16 residues. Germline values: CDR1 SNHLY, CDR2 FYNNEI. DNA for the CDR3: TGTACCAGCAGTGAACTCGCACAGGGTACTAATTCACCCCTCCACTTT. Its protein is CTSSELAQGTNSPLHF.

Judged by abundance, this clone is hyperexpanded. This sequence joins TRBV7-2 and TRBJ2-3, with 9 bases fitting TRBD2. V shed 6 bases, J shed 3 bases, and the junction held 7 bases outside the gene matches. Germline V gene data show CDR1 as SGHTA and CDR2 as FQGNSA. The CDR3 contains 15 residues. The CDR3 bases are TGTGCCAGCAGTCCCGATAGCGGGGGAACAGATACGCAGTATTTT. Amino acid sequence: CASSPDSGGTDTQYF.

The J gene is TRBJ2-1, the V gene TRBV5-1, with D tentatively TRBD2 (6 bases). This CDR3 comprises 15 residues. V lost 7 bases and J lost 0, with 14 bases in between. Per the germline V gene, CDR1 is SGHRS and CDR2 is YFSETQ. CDR3 amino acids: CASVFGSGSYNEQFF. In nucleotides, the CDR3 is TGCGCCAGCGTTTTTGGTAGCGGCTCCTACAATGAGCAGTTCTTC.

The rearrangement links TRBV3-1 (or the pseudogene TRBV3-2) to TRBJ1-1; D possibly corresponds to TRBD1 (5 bases). CDR1 and CDR2 (germline): LGHDT, YNNKEL (reference sequence). The CDR3 extends over 14 amino acids. The germline V and J ends were trimmed by 4 bases and 5 bases, with 14 bases remaining between them. The CDR3 DNA sequence: TGTGCCAGCAGCCGGGTCCCGGGGCGGACTGAAGCTTTCTTT. Translating gives CASSRVPGRTEAFF.

The genes are TRBV28 and TRBJ1-2; D gene ambiguous. Trimming removed 4 bases from V and 4 bases from J, with 13 bases in between. This CDR3 has 14 amino acids. The germline V gene encodes CDR1 MDHEN and CDR2 SYDVKM. The CDR3 sequence: CASSSDPRIYGYTF. CDR3 DNA: TGTGCCAGCAGTTCGGACCCCAGGATCTATGGCTACACCTTC.

The V call is TRBV6-6, the J call TRBJ1-2; possible D gene TRBD1, 5 bases. Germline V CDR1 and CDR2: MNHNY, SVGAGI (reference sequence). This CDR3 region has 13 residues. Trimming took off 7 bases at V and 4 bases at J, with 13 bases between the two ends. The CDR3 loop reads CASTLGDAYGYTF. The DNA of the CDR3 is TGTGCCAGCACACTGGGGGATGCCTATGGCTACACCTTC.

V and J are TRBV5-4 and TRBJ2-3; possibly TRBD1 for D (5 bases). The V gene lost 4 bases and the J gene lost 3 bases, with 15 bases spanning the gap. The CDR3 has 15 residues. Looked up from germline, CDR1 is SGHNT and CDR2 is YYREEE (reference sequence). DNA for the CDR3: TGTGCCAGCAGCCCCTCTCGGCCAGGGACAGATACGCAGTATTTT. Protein: CASSPSRPGTDTQYF.

The chain combines TRBV29-1 with TRBJ1-1; D is undetermined. From germline, CDR1 is SQVTM and CDR2 ANQGSEA. The V gene lost 4 bases and the J gene lost 1 base, with 4 bases spanning the gap. The CDR3 has 11 amino acids. The CDR3 bases are TGCAGCGTTGGCAGGAACACTGAAGCTTTCTTT. It specifies CSVGRNTEAFF.